This T cell receptor (beta chain) was observed in a study of blood T cell repertoires in COVID-19. In the study overall: The study drew acute and convalescent COVID-19 samples from the United States, Italy and Spain. From T cells, B-cell-depleted T cells, or PBMCs came the material, which was cDNA or gDNA.

The assay was immunoSEQ multiplex PCR, and TCRdb's table has in-frame clones only and misses some. The sample includes roughly 140,000 clones, 75% to 90% seen only once; the top ten take 1.7%. Germline loops: CDR1 SGHKS, CDR2 YYEKEE (reference sequence). The trim removed 4 bases at V and 3 bases at J, leaving 12 bases unmatched. This CDR3 comprises 16 residues. The TCR comes from a woman between 45 and 60 years old with acute or convalescent COVID-19. Sequenced input: peripheral blood. The rearrangement links TRBV5-5 to TRBJ1-1, with 7 bases matching TRBD1. Here the CDR3 DNA reads TGTGCCAGCAGCCGCAGACAGGGTCCTACTTACACTGAAGCTTTCTTT. Amino acids: CASSRRQGPTYTEAFF.